The 22 T cell receptor beta chains presented below share a single source sample, sequenced in a study of T cell clonality in common variable immunodeficiency. Assay: immunoSEQ multiplex PCR; the TCRdb copy retains only in-frame clones and omits some. The sample yields about 32,000 clones, without any singletons. The material sequenced was peripheral blood mononuclear cells. These receptors all come from a person between 18 and 75 years old in good health.

This clone has ten or more counts. The sequence runs out 3 residues before the end of the CDR3; the remainder is reconstructed from the germline J gene. The rearrangement joins TRBV20-1 to TRBJ2-2; TRBD2 is a possible D gene (6 bases). The CDR3 sequence is 16 residues long. Germline V gene lookup returns CDR1 DFQATT and CDR2 SNEGSKA (reference sequence). V was clipped by 0 bases and J by 0 bases, with 11 bases between them. CDR3 DNA, as far as it was read: TGCAGTGCTAGAGATTCTAGCGCAACGAACACCGGGGAG. Translation gives CSARDSSATNTGE. The complete CDR3 protein is CSARDSSATNTGELFF.

There are many counts of this clone. The read halts 3 residues ahead of the CDR3 end, with the missing end drawn from the germline J gene. The chain employs TRBV12-3 or TRBV12-4 and TRBJ1-2; D is perhaps TRBD1 (5 bases). The CDR3 is 14 amino acids. Trimming shortened V by 2 bases and J by 6 bases, and 13 bases separated the two germline ends. The part of the CDR3 DNA that was read is TGTGCCAGCAGTTTAAATTGGCAGGGAGATGGC. Protein sequence: CASSLNWQGDG. The whole CDR3 protein is CASSLNWQGDGYTF.

This clone was picked up many times. The DNA ends 3 residues before the CDR3 does, and the rest of the CDR3 is filled in from the germline J gene. This rearrangement joins TRBV11-2 to TRBJ2-7, with TRBD2 as a possible D gene (5 bases). The CDR3 covers 14 residues. Trimming removed 2 bases at V and 3 bases at J, with 11 bases between. CDR1 is SGHAT, CDR2 FQNNGV, per germline. The CDR3 DNA, read in part, is TGTGCCAGCAGCTTATCCCCGGGGAACTACGAG. This gives the protein CASSLSPGNYE. The complete CDR3 sequence is CASSLSPGNYEQYF.

Many counts were recorded for this clone. The read ends 3 residues before the CDR3 terminus; that terminus is restored from the germline J gene. V is TRBV29-1 and J is TRBJ2-2, with D possibly matching TRBD2 (6 bases). The V gene lost 6 bases and the J gene lost 5 bases, with 10 bases spanning the gap. The germline V gene encodes CDR1 SQVTM and CDR2 ANQGSEA. The CDR3 sequence is 12 residues long. CDR3 sequence: CSVFSGTGELFF. The covered CDR3 bases are TGCAGCGTCTTTAGCGGTACCGGGGAG.

This clone was seen a handful of times. A much larger clone sits a single nucleotide away, making a read error possible. The read gets to within 3 residues of the CDR3 end, and the germline J gene fills in the rest. The chain joins TRBV19 to TRBJ1-5, with D maybe TRBD1 (5 bases). The CDR3 runs 13 residues. Germline-derived CDR1 and CDR2 are LNHDA and SQIVND (reference sequence). Trimming left V 6 bases short and J 8 bases short, with 14 bases between. This chain's CDR3 is CASSQTGAEPQHF. The sequenced CDR3 bases are TGTGCCAGTAGCCAGACTGGGGCGGAGCCC. The variable domain in full, completed from reference TRBV19 and TRBJ1-5, reads DGGITQSPKYLFRKEGQNVTLSCEQNLNHDAMYWYRQDPGQGLRLIYYSQIVNDFQKGDIAEGYSVSREKKESFPLTVTSAQKNPTAFYLCASSQTGAEPQHFGDGTRLSIL.

The sample holds many counts of this clone. The CDR3 extends 3 residues past the end of the read, so its final part is completed from the germline J gene. The chain employs TRBV29-1 and TRBJ2-7, with D perhaps matching TRBD1 or TRBD2 (5 bases each). Germline CDR1 reads SQVTM; CDR2 reads ANQGSEA. The CDR3 extends over 13 amino acids. V lost 2 bases and J lost 2, with 10 bases in between. CDR3 loop: CSVESQGAYEQYF. The covered CDR3 bases are TGCAGCGTTGAAAGCCAGGGAGCCTACGAG.

In its sample, this clone was seen a few times. The DNA ends 3 residues before the CDR3 does, and the rest of the CDR3 is filled in from the germline J gene. The chain uses TRBV18 and TRBJ2-2; D may be TRBD1 (5 bases). This CDR3 has 16 amino acids. Germline V gene sequence: CDR1 KGHSH, CDR2 LQKENI. CDR3 DNA, as far as it was read: TGTGCCAGCTCACTAAGACAGTCTACAACTAATGAAAAG. Translation: CASSLRQSTTNEK. The whole CDR3 sequence reads CASSLRQSTTNEKLFF. Full variable domain (rest looked up from reference TRBV18 and TRBJ2-2): NAGVMQNPRHLVRRRGQEARLRCSPMKGHSHVYWYRQLPEEGLKFMVYLQKENIIDESGMPKERFSAEFPKEGPSILRIQQVVRGDSAAYFCASSLRQSTTNEKLFFGEGSRLTVL.

This clone was observed a few times. Read coverage stops 3 residues before the CDR3 terminus; the germline J gene supplies the remainder. This sequence joins TRBV2 and TRBJ1-2; the match to TRBD1 covers 8 bases. The V segment lost 6 bases and the J segment 2 bases; nucleotides outside the gene matches: 2. CDR3 length equals 13 residues. The V gene's germline CDR1 is SNHLY and CDR2 FYNNEI. Incomplete CDR3 DNA: TGTGCCAGCAGGGGACAGGAAAACTATGGC. It translates to CASRGQENYG. The CDR3 in full is CASRGQENYGYTF. Full variable domain (missing parts from reference TRBV2 and TRBJ1-2): EPEVTQTPSHQVTQMGQEVILRCVPISNHLYFYWYRQILGQKVEFLVSFYNNEISEKSEIFDDQFSVERPDGSNFTLKIRSTKLEDSAMYFCASRGQENYGYTFGSGTRLTVV.

This clone was seen ten or more times. The read ends 3 residues shy of where the CDR3 ends; the end is completed using the germline J gene. The chain couples TRBV7-8 to TRBJ1-1; no clear D gene. This CDR3 comprises 14 residues. Trimming pared 4 bases from V and 3 bases from J, leaving 12 bases between. Germline CDR1 reads SGHVS; CDR2 reads FQNEAQ. CDR3 DNA, as far as it was read: TGTGCCAGCAGCTCAGATGACTCATACACTGAA. Translating it yields CASSSDDSYTE. The CDR3, in full, reads CASSSDDSYTEAFF.

There are many counts of this clone. The observed sequence ends 3 residues before the CDR3 terminus, with the missing tail filled in from the germline J gene. The chain combines TRBV20-1 with TRBJ2-3, with 9 positions matching TRBD2. Germline values: CDR1 DFQATT, CDR2 SNEGSKA (reference sequence). The CDR3 totals 15 residues. J gave up 7 bases and V 5 bases, and 13 bases lay outside the gene matches. CDR3 DNA, as far as it was read: TGCAGTGCTCCCCCAGGGGCGGGAGGGCCAAATACG. It codes for CSAPPGAGGPNT. The full CDR3 protein is CSAPPGAGGPNTQYF.

This clone was counted at least ten times. The read finishes 3 residues shy of the CDR3 end, and the germline J gene is used to complete it. The rearrangement links TRBV5-6 to TRBJ1-3; 9 bases match TRBD1. V shed 5 bases, J shed 2 bases, and the junction held 2 bases outside the gene matches. CDR1 is SGHDT and CDR2 is YYEEEE in the germline V gene. This CDR3 is 14 amino acids long. CDR3 bases read: TGTGCCAGCAGTCGACAGGGGGCTGGAAACACC. Its translation: CASSRQGAGNT. The whole CDR3 protein is CASSRQGAGNTIYF.

This clone was seen ten or more times. The read gets to within 3 residues of the CDR3 end, and the germline J gene fills in the rest. V usage is TRBV6-2 or TRBV6-3 and J usage is TRBJ2-2; no clear D. In germline, CDR1 is MNHEY, CDR2 SVGEGT. The CDR3 runs to 13 residues. V lost 2 bases and J 6 bases, leaving 7 bases between the germline ends. The CDR3 loop is CASSYGLAGELFF. CDR3 DNA, as far as it was read: TGTGCCAGCAGTTACGGTCTAGCCGGGGAG.

This clone has a count of ten or more. The read finishes 3 residues shy of the CDR3 end, and the germline J gene is used to complete it. This specimen includes other DNA sequences encoding the same CDR3. This chain uses TRBV7-2 with TRBJ2-5; 9 nucleotides line up with TRBD2. The CDR3 is made up of 15 amino acids. The J segment lost 2 bases and the V segment lost 4 bases, leaving 5 bases of the junction unmatched. Germline CDR1 is SGHTA and CDR2 is FQGNSA. The CDR3 DNA, read in part, is TGTGCCAGCAGCTCCCTAGCGGGGAGACAAGAGACC. Translated: CASSSLAGRQET. The entire CDR3 protein reads CASSSLAGRQETQYF.

This clone was seen more than once but under ten times. The read ends 3 residues before the CDR3 terminus; that terminus is restored from the germline J gene. This chain uses TRBV19 with TRBJ2-2; TRBD1 agrees at 7 bases. This CDR3 region has 15 residues. The V gene's germline CDR1 is LNHDA and CDR2 SQIVND (reference sequence). CDR3 region: CATLPKRGQDEKLFF. The part of the CDR3 DNA that was read is TGTGCCACCCTCCCTAAGAGGGGGCAGGATGAAAAG.

This clone was found many times. The sequenced fragment ends 3 residues before the CDR3 boundary, so the rest is inferred from the germline J gene. The rearrangement joins TRBV18 to TRBJ2-1; 7 nucleotides align to TRBD2. Per the germline V gene, CDR1 is KGHSH and CDR2 is LQKENI. V trimming: 3 bases; J trimming: 6 bases; junction bases outside the gene matches: 11. The CDR3 is 16 amino acids. The CDR3 is CASSPRVGGRSNEQFF. The CDR3 DNA, read in part, is TGTGCCAGCTCACCCCGCGTGGGGGGGAGGAGCAATGAG.

There are many counts of this clone. Read sequence stops 3 residues before the CDR3 end, and the germline J gene provides the missing end. The V gene is TRBV20-1, the J gene TRBJ2-3; TRBD2 matches at 11 bases. The CDR3 consists of 13 residues. Germline CDR1 DFQATT, CDR2 SNEGSKA (reference sequence). The CDR3 here is CRILAGGADTQYF. CDR3 bases read: TGCAGAATCCTAGCGGGAGGTGCTGATACG.

At least ten counts were recorded for this clone. The read finishes 3 residues shy of the CDR3 end, and the germline J gene is used to complete it. The rearrangement links TRBV19 to TRBJ2-5; perhaps TRBD2 as D (7 bases). The germline V gene encodes CDR1 LNHDA and CDR2 SQIVND (reference sequence). V lost 7 bases, J lost 7 bases, and 16 bases lay in between. The CDR3 is 13 amino acids. Incomplete CDR3 DNA: TGTGCCAGTACGGGGGGCAGACCGGGGACC. Protein product: CASTGGRPGT. The whole CDR3 protein is CASTGGRPGTQYF.

This clone was counted ten times or more. The covered CDR3 bases are TGTGCCAGTAGGCGGGAAGACGAG. Encoded protein: CASRREDE. The whole CDR3 reads CASRREDEQYF. The genes are TRBV27 and TRBJ2-7; TRBD2 is a possible D gene (6 bases). The read halts 3 residues ahead of the CDR3 end, with the missing end drawn from the germline J gene. From germline, CDR1 is MNHEY and CDR2 SMNVEV (reference sequence). The CDR3 has 11 residues. The V gene lost 9 bases and the J gene lost 5 bases, with 11 bases spanning the gap.

At least ten counts were recorded for this clone. The read comes to an end 3 residues before the CDR3 does, leaving the germline J gene to fill in the end. The chain links TRBV5-4 to TRBJ1-1; maybe TRBD1 (5 bases). The CDR3 runs 15 residues. Germline V gene data show CDR1 as SGHNT and CDR2 as YYREEE (reference sequence). CDR3 loop: CASSLAEDGREEAFF. CDR3 DNA, as far as it was read: TGTGCCAGCAGCTTAGCCGAGGACGGCAGGGAGGAA.

This clone was seen at least ten times. CDR3 bases read: TGTGCCAGCAGCTTGGTTGGGACAGGTCCCTACGAG. This sequence encodes CASSLVGTGPYE. The full-length CDR3 reads as CASSLVGTGPYEQYF. The chain is built from TRBV5-6 and TRBJ2-7, with 8 bases identical to TRBD1. From the germline J gene comes the end of the CDR3, since the read stops 3 residues before it. Germline V gene lookup returns CDR1 SGHDT and CDR2 YYEEEE. The CDR3 loop spans 15 amino acids. V lost 0 bases and J lost 2; bases outside the gene matches: 4.

In its sample, this clone was seen many times. The sequenced fragment ends 3 residues before the CDR3 boundary, so the rest is inferred from the germline J gene. This sequence joins TRBV20-1 and TRBJ2-5, with D possibly TRBD2 on 7 matching bases. V was pared by 5 bases and J by 1 base, with 17 bases between. The CDR3 runs to 15 residues. The germline V gene encodes CDR1 DFQATT and CDR2 SNEGSKA (reference sequence). The CDR3 is CSAPGGGGFQETQYF. The part of the CDR3 DNA that was read is TGCAGTGCTCCAGGAGGGGGGGGATTCCAAGAGACC.

Ten or more counts support this clone. With the read ending 3 residues before the CDR3 end, the germline J gene is used to fill in that end. The chain couples TRBV30 to TRBJ2-2; D perhaps matches TRBD1 (5 bases). This CDR3 contains 14 residues. Germline loops: CDR1 GTSNPN, CDR2 SVGIG (reference sequence). CDR3 loop: CAWSATATNEKLFF. Partial CDR3 DNA: TGTGCCTGGAGTGCGACAGCAACTAATGAAAAG.